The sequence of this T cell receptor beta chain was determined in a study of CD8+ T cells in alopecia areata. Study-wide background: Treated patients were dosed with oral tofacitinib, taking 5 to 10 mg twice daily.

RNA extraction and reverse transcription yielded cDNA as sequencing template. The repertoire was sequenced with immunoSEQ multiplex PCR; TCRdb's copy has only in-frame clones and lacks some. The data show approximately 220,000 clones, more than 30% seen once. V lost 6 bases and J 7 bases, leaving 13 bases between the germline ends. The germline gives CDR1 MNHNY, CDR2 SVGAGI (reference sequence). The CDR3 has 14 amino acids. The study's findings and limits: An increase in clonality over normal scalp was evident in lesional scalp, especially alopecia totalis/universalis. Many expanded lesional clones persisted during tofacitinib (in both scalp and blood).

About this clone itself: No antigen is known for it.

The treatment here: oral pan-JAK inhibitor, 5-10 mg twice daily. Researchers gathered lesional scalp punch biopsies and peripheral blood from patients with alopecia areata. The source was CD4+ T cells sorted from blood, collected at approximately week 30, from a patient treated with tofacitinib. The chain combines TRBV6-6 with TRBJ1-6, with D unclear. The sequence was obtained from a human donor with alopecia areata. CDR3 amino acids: CASSPRVGNSPLHF. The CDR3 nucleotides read TGTGCCAGCAGCCCCCGAGTAGGGAATTCACCCCTCCACTTT.